A selection of T cell receptor beta chains follows, all from one sample in a study of blood T cells in healthy people across ages. MiXCR was run by TCRdb on the 5' RACE reads, yielding one entry per CDR3 protein. Among approximately 960,000 distinct CDR3 sequences listed, 25% to 30% were seen once. These records were also assigned to another study, of T cells of mothers and their children.

The sample taken for sequencing was blood. The receptor source for this set is a woman between 40 and 50 years old in good health. CDR3s include the opening cysteine and the closing phenylalanine or tryptophan. A D gene is named only where the DNA matches it firmly. Expanded clones are given a class, and other clones once, few, many or no size at all.

TRBD1	many	TRBV24-1	TRBJ2-5	TGTGCCACCAGCGGGACAGGGGCTAGAGAGACCCAGTACTTC	CATSGTGARETQYF
TRBD1	few	TRBV13	TRBJ1-4	TGTGCCAGCAGCTTGACAGGGATTAATGAAAAACGGTTTTTT	CASSLTGINEKRFF
-	-	TRBV7-6	TRBJ1-3	TGTGCCAGCAGCTTAACACGGGCTTTTGGAAACACCATATATTTT	CASSLTRAFGNTIYF
-	few	TRBV5-1	TRBJ2-7	TGCGCCGGCAGCTTTCCGACAAACTCCTACGAGCGGTACTTC	CAGSFPTNSYERYF
TRBD1	many	TRBV3-1	TRBJ2-7	TGTGCCAGCAGCCAAGGAGAGACAGGGAACCACGAGCAGTACTTC	CASSQGETGNHEQYF
TRBD1	many	TRBV24-1	TRBJ2-3	TGTGCCACCAGTGATTTGAGGGACAGGGGGCAAGATACGCAGTATTTT	CATSDLRDRGQDTQYF
-	-	TRBV30	TRBJ1-2	TGTGCCTGGAGTGTACGGTCAGGGCTTCTCGGCTACACCTTC	CAWSVRSGLLGYTF
-	-	TRBV5-1	TRBJ1-5	TGCGCCAGCAGCTTTGGCCACAGGGTCTATCAGCCCCAGCATTTT	CASSFGHRVYQPQHF
-	few	TRBV28	TRBJ1-4	TGTGCCAGCAGTTTTAGCGGATTGTCTAATGAAAAACTGTTTTTT	CASSFSGLSNEKLFF
-	many	TRBV20-1	TRBJ1-5	TGCAGTGCTAGCGGGGGGAATCAGCCCCAGCATTTT	CSASGGNQPQHF
TRBD1	-	TRBV12-3/TRBV12-4	TRBJ1-1	TGTGCCGGCAGTTTCAGCGGGACAGGGACCACTGAAGCTTTCTTT	CAGSFSGTGTTEAFF
TRBD1	many	TRBV10-3	TRBJ2-6	TGTGCCATCAGTGACCGACTGCTGGACAGGGATGTAACTGGGGCCAACGTCCTGACTTTC	CAISDRLLDRDVTGANVLTF
-	few	TRBV12-3/TRBV12-4	TRBJ2-7	TGTGCCAGCAGAATAGCCGCGGGATACGAGCAGTACTTC	CASRIAAGYEQYF
-	many	TRBV20-1	TRBJ2-7	TGCAGTGCTCCCTCGTGGGGGGATGATTACGAGCAGTACTTC	CSAPSWGDDYEQYF
-	-	TRBV18	TRBJ1-1	TGTGCCAGCTCACCGGGCAGGGGTGAGACTGAAGCTTTCTTT	CASSPGRGETEAFF
TRBD2	-	TRBV20-1	TRBJ2-7	TGCAGTGCTAGAGGGGGGACTAGTCTGTACGAGCAGTACTTC	CSARGGTSLYEQYF
-	-	TRBV2	TRBJ2-4	TGTGCCAGCAGGGATTTTGCCAAAAACATTCAGTACTTC	CASRDFAKNIQYF
TRBD1	many	TRBV20-1	TRBJ2-7	TGCAGTGCTACTGATTCCGGGACAGGGAACTCCTACGAGCAGTACTTC	CSATDSGTGNSYEQYF
-	-	TRBV5-1	TRBJ2-7	TGCGCCAGCAGCTTGGGGGACGGCTACAATGAGCAGTACTTC	CASSLGDGYNEQYF
TRBD1	many	TRBV29-1	TRBJ1-1	TGCAGCGCTGCCAGGGGGCAGGGCACTGAAGCTTTCTTT	CSAARGQGTEAFF
-	-	TRBV5-1	TRBJ2-1	TGCGCCAGCAGTGCGGGAGCGGACAGCTCCTACAATGAGCAGTTCTTC	CASSAGADSSYNEQFF
TRBD2	-	TRBV20-1	TRBJ2-5	TGCAGTGCTAGCCCTAGCGGGCAAGAGACCCAGTACTTC	CSASPSGQETQYF
-	few	TRBV29-1	TRBJ1-1	TGCAGCGTTCTCAGCGGGTCGGGGACTGAAGCTTTCTTT	CSVLSGSGTEAFF
TRBD1	-	TRBV6-2/TRBV6-3	TRBJ1-5	TGTGCCAGCAGTAGCACAGGGGGTCGAGGGCAGCCCCAGCATTTT	CASSSTGGRGQPQHF
-	-	TRBV6-2/TRBV6-3	TRBJ1-2	TGTGCCAGCAGCGACTCGGGTCCACCTCGTGGCTACACCTTC	CASSDSGPPRGYTF
-	many	TRBV7-6	TRBJ2-7	TGTGCCAGCGGTTTACCAAACTACGAGCAGTACTTC	CASGLPNYEQYF
TRBD1	few	TRBV4-2	TRBJ2-7	TGTGCCAGCAGCCGGGACAGGGGTCGAAGCTCCTACGAGCAGTACTTC	CASSRDRGRSSYEQYF
TRBD1	-	TRBV7-8	TRBJ2-1	TGTGCCAGCAGCTTAAAGCGGGACAGGGGTGAGCAGTTCTTC	CASSLKRDRGEQFF
TRBD1	-	TRBV20-1	TRBJ1-1	TGCAGTCCCGAAACAGGGGGCTGGGAAGCTTTCTTT	CSPETGGWEAFF
-	-	TRBV5-6	TRBJ1-1	TGTGCCAGCAGCTTGGGCGCGGGGGCTGAAGCTTTCTTT	CASSLGAGAEAFF
TRBD1	-	TRBV12-3/TRBV12-4	TRBJ2-1	TGTGCCAGCAGCGTAAACAGGGGGATAGGCTACAATGAGCAGTTCTTC	CASSVNRGIGYNEQFF
-	few	TRBV15	TRBJ2-1	TGTGCCACCAGCAGAGATCGAGGGGCTGTCTCCAATGAGCAGTTCTTC	CATSRDRGAVSNEQFF
-	few	TRBV6-6	TRBJ2-5	TGTGCCAGCACCCAAGAGTCCCAAGAGACCCAGTACTTC	CASTQESQETQYF
TRBD1	few	TRBV7-2	TRBJ2-2	TGTGCCAGCAGCCCAGGGACAGGGAGAGACGGGGAGCTGTTTTTT	CASSPGTGRDGELFF
-	-	TRBV7-2	TRBJ2-7	TGTGCCAGCAGCTTAGAACCGGGGAGGCCCTACGAGCAGTACTTC	CASSLEPGRPYEQYF
-	-	TRBV21-1	TRBJ1-2	TGTGCCAGCACCCAATCGACAGGGGTGGGCTATGGCTACACCTTC	CASTQSTGVGYGYTF
-	few	TRBV28	TRBJ2-5	TGTGCCAGCAGTTCCTACACAGTTAACCAAGAGACCCAGTACTTC	CASSSYTVNQETQYF
TRBD2	many	TRBV4-3	TRBJ2-1	TGCGCCAGCAGCCAAGACCCCCATGGTCGGGGGGGCTACAATGAGCAGTTCTTC	CASSQDPHGRGGYNEQFF
TRBD1	-	TRBV2	TRBJ1-1	TGTGCCAGCACGCTGGACAGGCTGAACACTGAAGCTTTCTTT	CASTLDRLNTEAFF
-	-	TRBV20-1	TRBJ2-1	TGCAGTGCTAGAGATCTCAATGAGCAGTTCTTC	CSARDLNEQFF
-	-	TRBV12-3/TRBV12-4	TRBJ1-5	TGTGCCAGCAGCCCAGAGGATCAGCCCCAGCATTTT	CASSPEDQPQHF
-	once	TRBV7-8	TRBJ1-1	TGTGCCAGCAGCCCCCATGAGATAAAGGGGACTGAAGCTTTCTTT	CASSPHEIKGTEAFF
TRBD1	-	TRBV28	TRBJ1-2	TGTGCCAGCAGTTTAGGACAGGCCCGGGGTATCTATGGCTACACCTTC	CASSLGQARGIYGYTF
TRBD1	many	TRBV12-3/TRBV12-4	TRBJ1-2	TGTGCCAGCAGTGATACAGGGGGCGCAAACTATGGCTACACCTTC	CASSDTGGANYGYTF
TRBD1	once	TRBV20-1	TRBJ2-7	TGCAGTACTAGAGACGGGACAGGGAGCTCCTACGAGCAGTACTTC	CSTRDGTGSSYEQYF
-	many	TRBV28	TRBJ2-3	TGTGCCAGCAGGGGGGCAGGTGGTAGGAATACGCAGTATTTT	CASRGAGGRNTQYF
TRBD2	-	TRBV13	TRBJ2-7	TGTGTCAGCAGCCCAGGGACTAGGGAGGGTCACGAGCAGTACTTC	CVSSPGTREGHEQYF
TRBD1	few	TRBV12-3/TRBV12-4	TRBJ1-1	TGTGCCAGCAGTTTTCCGGGACAGGGGAACACTGAAGCTTTCTTT	CASSFPGQGNTEAFF
-	few	TRBV3-1	TRBJ2-1	TGTGCCAGCAGCCAGACACGGGGGGCGGCCTACAATGAGCAGTTCTTC	CASSQTRGAAYNEQFF
TRBD1	few	TRBV27	TRBJ2-7	TGTGCCAGCAGGCCTAACCGGGACAGGTCCTACGAGCAGTACTTC	CASRPNRDRSYEQYF
-	few	TRBV7-2	TRBJ1-5	TGTGCCAGCAGCTCAACTCCGGGTCAGCCCCAGCATTTT	CASSSTPGQPQHF
-	few	TRBV11-2	TRBJ2-3	TGTGCCAGCATAGGAACAGATACGCAGTATTTT	CASIGTDTQYF
-	-	TRBV3-1	TRBJ1-5	TGTGCCAGCAGCCCTACAGGGTATTATCAGCCCCAGCATTTT	CASSPTGYYQPQHF